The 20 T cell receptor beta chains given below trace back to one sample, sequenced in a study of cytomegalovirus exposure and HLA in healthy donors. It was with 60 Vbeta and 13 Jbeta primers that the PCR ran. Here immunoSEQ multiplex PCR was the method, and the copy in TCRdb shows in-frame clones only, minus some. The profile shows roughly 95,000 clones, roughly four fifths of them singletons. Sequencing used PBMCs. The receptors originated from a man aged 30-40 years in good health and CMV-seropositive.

Here the CDR3 DNA reads TGTGCCAGCAGCTTAGTAAGCGGGGCGGGAGGACGCCTCTACAATGAGCAGTTCTTC. Encoded protein: CASSLVSGAGGRLYNEQFF. This chain joins TRBV7-9 and TRBJ2-1; 8 nucleotides align to TRBD2. CDR1 is SEHNR and CDR2 is FQNEAQ in the germline V gene (reference sequence). V trimming: 1 base; J trimming: 3 bases; junction bases outside the gene matches: 14. The CDR3 sequence is 19 residues long.

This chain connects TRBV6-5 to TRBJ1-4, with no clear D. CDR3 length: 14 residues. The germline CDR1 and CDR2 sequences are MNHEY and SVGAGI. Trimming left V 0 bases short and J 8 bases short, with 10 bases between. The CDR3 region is CASSYSRVREKLFF. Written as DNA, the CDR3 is TGTGCCAGCAGTTACTCGCGTGTCAGGGAAAAACTGTTTTTT.

The CDR3 loop is CTSGSGSVYEQYF. The CDR3 nucleotides are TGCACCAGCGGTAGCGGGAGTGTCTACGAGCAGTACTTC. The chain carries TRBV1 and TRBJ2-7; the table calls TRBD2, which could not be checked here. TRBV1 has pseudogene status. The CDR3 has 13 residues.

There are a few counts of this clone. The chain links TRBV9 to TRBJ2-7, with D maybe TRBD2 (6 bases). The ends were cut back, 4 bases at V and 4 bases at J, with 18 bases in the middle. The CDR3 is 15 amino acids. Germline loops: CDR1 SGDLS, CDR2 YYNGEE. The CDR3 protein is CASSPRLSGSYEQYF. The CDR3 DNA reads TGTGCCAGCAGCCCACGACTAAGCGGGTCATACGAGCAGTACTTC.

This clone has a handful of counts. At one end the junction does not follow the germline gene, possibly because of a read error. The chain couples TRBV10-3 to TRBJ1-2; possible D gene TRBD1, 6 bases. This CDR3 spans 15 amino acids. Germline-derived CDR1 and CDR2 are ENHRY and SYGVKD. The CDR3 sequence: CASSPQTGTNYGYTF. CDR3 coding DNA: TGTGCCAGCAGTCCCCAGACAGGAACTAACTATGGCTACACCTTC.

In DNA, the CDR3 is TGTGCCTGGAGTGTTGCGAGGAGCACTGAAGCTTTCTTT. Protein sequence: CAWSVARSTEAFF. The V and J genes are TRBV30 and TRBJ1-1; no reliable D call. V was trimmed by 0 bases and J by 4 bases, leaving 9 bases between them. The germline V gene has CDR1 GTSNPN and CDR2 SVGIG (reference sequence). The CDR3 is 13 residues long.

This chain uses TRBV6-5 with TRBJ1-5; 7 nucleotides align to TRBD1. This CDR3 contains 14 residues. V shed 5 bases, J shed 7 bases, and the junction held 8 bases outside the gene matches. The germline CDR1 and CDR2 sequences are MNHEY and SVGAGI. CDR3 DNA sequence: TGTGCCAGCAGTCCTACAGGGGAATTCCAGCCCCAGCATTTT. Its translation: CASSPTGEFQPQHF.

CDR3 sequence: CASSFLAEETQYF. The CDR3 DNA is TGTGCCAGCAGTTTCCTAGCGGAAGAGACCCAGTACTTC. The J gene is TRBJ2-5, the V gene TRBV27; 7 nucleotides align to TRBD2. J gave up 3 bases and V 3 bases, and 1 base lay outside the gene matches. The CDR3 loop spans 13 amino acids. Germline V gene lookup returns CDR1 MNHEY and CDR2 SMNVEV (reference sequence).

CDR3 nucleotides: TGTGCCAGCAGCTTTAGCAGGGTTTCAGATACGCAGTATTTT. Residues: CASSFSRVSDTQYF. V is TRBV7-2 and J is TRBJ2-3, with D possibly TRBD1 on 5 matching bases. CDR1 SGHTA and CDR2 FQGNSA come from the germline V gene. This CDR3 has 14 residues. Trimming removed 3 bases from V and 4 bases from J, with 11 bases in between.

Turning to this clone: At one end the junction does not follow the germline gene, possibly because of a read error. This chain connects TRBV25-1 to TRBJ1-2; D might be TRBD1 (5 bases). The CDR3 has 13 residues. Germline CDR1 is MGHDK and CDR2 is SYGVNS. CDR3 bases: TGTGCCAGCAGTCCTCCGGACAACTGTGGCTACACCTTC. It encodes CASSPPDNCGYTF.

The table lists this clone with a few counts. In DNA form, the CDR3 reads TGTGCCAGTAGTCCGAGGACAGGGAACCATCAGCCCCAGCATTTT. It specifies CASSPRTGNHQPQHF. The chain links TRBV19 to TRBJ1-5; 8 bases match TRBD1. The V gene end was trimmed by 5 bases and the J gene end by 5 bases; junction bases not matched to a gene: 8. CDR3 length equals 15 residues. Germline lookup yields CDR1 LNHDA and CDR2 SQIVND (reference sequence).

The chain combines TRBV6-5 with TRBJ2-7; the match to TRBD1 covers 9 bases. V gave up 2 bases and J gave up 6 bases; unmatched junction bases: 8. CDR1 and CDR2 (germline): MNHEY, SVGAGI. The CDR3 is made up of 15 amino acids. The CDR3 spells CASSYTGTGSAEQYF. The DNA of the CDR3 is TGTGCCAGCAGTTACACCGGGACAGGGTCTGCCGAGCAGTACTTC.

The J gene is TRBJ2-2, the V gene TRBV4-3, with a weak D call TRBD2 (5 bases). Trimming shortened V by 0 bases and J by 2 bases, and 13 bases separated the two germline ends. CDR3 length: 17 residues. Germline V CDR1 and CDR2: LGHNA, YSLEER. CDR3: CASSQESPAVNTGELFF. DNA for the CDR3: TGCGCCAGCAGCCAAGAGTCGCCAGCGGTAAACACCGGGGAGCTGTTTTTT.

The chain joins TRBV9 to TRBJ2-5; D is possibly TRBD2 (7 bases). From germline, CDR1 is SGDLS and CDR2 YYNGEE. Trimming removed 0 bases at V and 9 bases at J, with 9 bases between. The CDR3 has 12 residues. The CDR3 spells CASSVEGGAQYF. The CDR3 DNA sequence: TGTGCCAGCAGCGTAGAGGGGGGGGCCCAGTACTTC.

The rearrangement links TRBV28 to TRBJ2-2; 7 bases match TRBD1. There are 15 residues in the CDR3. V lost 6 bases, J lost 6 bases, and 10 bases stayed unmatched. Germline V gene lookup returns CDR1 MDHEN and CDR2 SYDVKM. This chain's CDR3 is CASRRTGRLSGELFF. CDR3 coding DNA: TGTGCCAGCAGGCGGACAGGACGCCTTTCCGGGGAGCTGTTTTTT.

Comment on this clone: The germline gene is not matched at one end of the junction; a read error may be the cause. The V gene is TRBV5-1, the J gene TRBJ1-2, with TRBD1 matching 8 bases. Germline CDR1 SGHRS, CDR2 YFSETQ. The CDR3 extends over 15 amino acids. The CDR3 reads CASSLAGQGWHGYTF. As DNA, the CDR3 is TGTGCCAGCAGCTTGGCAGGACAGGGATGGCATGGCTACACCTTC.

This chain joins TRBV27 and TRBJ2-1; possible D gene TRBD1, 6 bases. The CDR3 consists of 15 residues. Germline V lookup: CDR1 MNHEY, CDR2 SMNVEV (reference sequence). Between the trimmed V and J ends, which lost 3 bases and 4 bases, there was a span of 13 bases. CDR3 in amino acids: CASSFPQGMYNEQFF. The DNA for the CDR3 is TGTGCCAGCAGTTTCCCGCAGGGGATGTACAATGAGCAGTTCTTC.

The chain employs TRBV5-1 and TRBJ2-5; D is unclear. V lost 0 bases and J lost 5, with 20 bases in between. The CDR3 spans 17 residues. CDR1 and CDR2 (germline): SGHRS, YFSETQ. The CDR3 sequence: CASSLASQAVLYETQYF. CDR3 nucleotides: TGCGCCAGCAGCTTGGCCAGTCAGGCAGTGTTGTACGAGACCCAGTACTTC.

The CDR3 region has the DNA TGTGCCAGCAGTGCCAGGGCGGCAGATACGCAGTATTTT. Encoded protein: CASSARAADTQYF. V is TRBV2 and J is TRBJ2-3, with a tentative D call TRBD1 (5 bases). The germline V gene encodes CDR1 SNHLY and CDR2 FYNNEI. The CDR3 is 13 residues long. The V end was cut by 4 bases, the J end by 4 bases, with 9 bases between.

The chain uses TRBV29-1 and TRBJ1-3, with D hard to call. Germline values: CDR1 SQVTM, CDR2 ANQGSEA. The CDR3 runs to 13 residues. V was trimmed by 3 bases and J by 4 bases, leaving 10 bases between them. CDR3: CSVEYVAGNTIYF. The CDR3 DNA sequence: TGCAGCGTTGAGTATGTTGCGGGAAACACCATATATTTT.